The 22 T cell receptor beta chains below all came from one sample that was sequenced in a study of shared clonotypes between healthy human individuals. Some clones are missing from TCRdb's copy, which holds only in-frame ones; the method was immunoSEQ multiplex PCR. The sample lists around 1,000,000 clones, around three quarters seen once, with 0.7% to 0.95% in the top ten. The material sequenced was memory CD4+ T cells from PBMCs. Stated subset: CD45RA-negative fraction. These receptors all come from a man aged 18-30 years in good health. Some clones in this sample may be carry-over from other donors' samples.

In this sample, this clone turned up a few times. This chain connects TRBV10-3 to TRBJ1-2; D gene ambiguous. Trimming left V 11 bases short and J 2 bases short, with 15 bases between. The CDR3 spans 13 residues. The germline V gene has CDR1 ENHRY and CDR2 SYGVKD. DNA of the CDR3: TGTGCCGTGGGATCACAAACGAACTATGGCTACACCTTC. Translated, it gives CAVGSQTNYGYTF.

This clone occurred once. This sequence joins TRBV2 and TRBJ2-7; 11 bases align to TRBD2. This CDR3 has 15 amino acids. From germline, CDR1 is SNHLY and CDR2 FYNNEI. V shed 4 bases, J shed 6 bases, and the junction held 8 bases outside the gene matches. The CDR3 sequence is CASSANSGRASEQYF. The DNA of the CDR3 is TGTGCCAGCAGTGCTAATAGCGGGAGGGCTTCCGAGCAGTACTTC.

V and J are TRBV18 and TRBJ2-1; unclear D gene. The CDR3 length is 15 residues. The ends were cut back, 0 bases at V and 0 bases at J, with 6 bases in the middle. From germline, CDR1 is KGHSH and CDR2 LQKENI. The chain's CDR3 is CASSPPSSSYNEQFF. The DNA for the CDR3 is TGTGCCAGCTCACCACCCTCAAGCTCCTACAATGAGCAGTTCTTC.

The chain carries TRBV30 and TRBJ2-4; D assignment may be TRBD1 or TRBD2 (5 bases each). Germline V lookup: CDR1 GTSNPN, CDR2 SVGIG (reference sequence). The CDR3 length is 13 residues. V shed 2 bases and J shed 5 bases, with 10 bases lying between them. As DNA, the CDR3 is TGTGCCTGGAGTCGTGGGGGTGAAAACATTCAGTACTTC. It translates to CAWSRGGENIQYF. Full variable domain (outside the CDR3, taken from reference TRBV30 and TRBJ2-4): SQTIHQWPATLVQPVGSPLSLECTVEGTSNPNLYWYRQAAGRGLQLLFYSVGIGQISSEVPQNLSASRPQDRQFILSSKKLLLSDSGFYLCAWSRGGENIQYFGAGTRLSVL.

CDR3: CASSLDSASNQPQHF. DNA of the CDR3: TGCGCCAGCAGCTTGGATTCAGCTAGCAATCAGCCCCAGCATTTT. The rearrangement joins TRBV5-1 to TRBJ1-5, with D unclear. With 0 bases removed from V and 0 bases from J, the gap between germline ends came to 7 bases. The germline V gene has CDR1 SGHRS and CDR2 YFSETQ. The CDR3 has 15 amino acids.

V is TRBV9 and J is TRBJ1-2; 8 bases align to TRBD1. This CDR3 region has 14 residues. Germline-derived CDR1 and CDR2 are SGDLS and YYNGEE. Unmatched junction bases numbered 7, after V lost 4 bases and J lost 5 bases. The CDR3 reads CASSQRTGRYGYTF. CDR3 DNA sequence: TGTGCCAGCAGCCAACGGACAGGGAGGTATGGCTACACCTTC.

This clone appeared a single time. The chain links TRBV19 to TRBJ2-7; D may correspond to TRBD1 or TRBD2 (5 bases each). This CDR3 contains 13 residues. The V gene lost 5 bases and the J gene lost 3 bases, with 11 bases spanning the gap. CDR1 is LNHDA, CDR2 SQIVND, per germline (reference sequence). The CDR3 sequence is CASSSRDLYEQYF. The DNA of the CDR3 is TGTGCCAGTAGTTCCCGGGACCTCTACGAGCAGTACTTC.

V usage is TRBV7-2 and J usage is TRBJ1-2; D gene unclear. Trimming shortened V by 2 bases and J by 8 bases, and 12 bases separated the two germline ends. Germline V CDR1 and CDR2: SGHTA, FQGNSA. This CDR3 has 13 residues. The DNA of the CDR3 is TGTGCCAGCAGCTTAACCCGAGAGCACGGCTACACCTTC. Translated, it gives CASSLTREHGYTF. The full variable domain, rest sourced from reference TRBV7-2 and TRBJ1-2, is GAGVSQSPSNKVTEKGKDVELRCDPISGHTALYWYRQSLGQGLEFLIYFQGNSAPDKSGLPSDRFSAERTGGSVSTLTIQRTQQEDSAVYLCASSLTREHGYTFGSGTRLTVV.

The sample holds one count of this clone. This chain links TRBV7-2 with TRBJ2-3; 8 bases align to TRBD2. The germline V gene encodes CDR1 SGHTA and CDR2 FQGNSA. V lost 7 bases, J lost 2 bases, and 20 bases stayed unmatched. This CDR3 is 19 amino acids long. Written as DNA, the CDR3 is TGTGCCAGCACCACCCTGGAGCGGGGGAAGCGGGCGACCACAGATACGCAGTATTTT. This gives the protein CASTTLERGKRATTDTQYF.

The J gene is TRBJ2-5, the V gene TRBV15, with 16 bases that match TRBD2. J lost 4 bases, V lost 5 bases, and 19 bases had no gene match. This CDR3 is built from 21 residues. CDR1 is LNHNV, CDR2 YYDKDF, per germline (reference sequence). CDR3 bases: TGTGCCACCAGCCGTGGTGGGTCCGGGACTAGCGGGAGGGCCGCATTAGAGACCCAGTACTTC. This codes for CATSRGGSGTSGRAALETQYF.

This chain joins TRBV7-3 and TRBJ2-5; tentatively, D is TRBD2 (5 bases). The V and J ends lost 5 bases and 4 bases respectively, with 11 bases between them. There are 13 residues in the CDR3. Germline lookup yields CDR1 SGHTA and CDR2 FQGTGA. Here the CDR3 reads CASSITRAETQYF. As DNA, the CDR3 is TGTGCCAGCAGCATTACTAGGGCAGAGACCCAGTACTTC.

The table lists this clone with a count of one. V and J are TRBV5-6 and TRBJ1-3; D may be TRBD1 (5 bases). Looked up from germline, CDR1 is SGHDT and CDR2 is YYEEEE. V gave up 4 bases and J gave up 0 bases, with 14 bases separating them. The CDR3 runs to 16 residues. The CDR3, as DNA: TGTGCCAGCAGCGTGGGACCGCCGATCTCTGGAAACACCATATATTTT. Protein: CASSVGPPISGNTIYF.

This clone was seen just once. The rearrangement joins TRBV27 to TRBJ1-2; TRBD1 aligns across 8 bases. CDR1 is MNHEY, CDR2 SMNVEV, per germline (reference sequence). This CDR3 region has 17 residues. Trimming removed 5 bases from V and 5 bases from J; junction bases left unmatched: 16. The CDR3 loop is CASSRSTPMDRAYGYTF. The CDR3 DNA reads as TGTGCCAGCAGTAGATCAACTCCAATGGACAGGGCTTATGGCTACACCTTC.

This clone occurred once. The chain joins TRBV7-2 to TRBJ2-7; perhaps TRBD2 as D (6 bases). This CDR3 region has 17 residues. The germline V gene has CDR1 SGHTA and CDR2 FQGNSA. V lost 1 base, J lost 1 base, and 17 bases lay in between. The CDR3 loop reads CASSLVRTSGPSYEQYF. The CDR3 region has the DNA TGTGCCAGCAGCTTAGTTCGTACCAGCGGGCCATCCTACGAGCAGTACTTC.

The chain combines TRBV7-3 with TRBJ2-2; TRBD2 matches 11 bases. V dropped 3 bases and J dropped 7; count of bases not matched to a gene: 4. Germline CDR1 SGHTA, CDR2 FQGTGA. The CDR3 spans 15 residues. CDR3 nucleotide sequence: TGTGCCAGCAGCTTGACTAGCGGGATATACGGGGAGCTGTTTTTT. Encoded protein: CASSLTSGIYGELFF.

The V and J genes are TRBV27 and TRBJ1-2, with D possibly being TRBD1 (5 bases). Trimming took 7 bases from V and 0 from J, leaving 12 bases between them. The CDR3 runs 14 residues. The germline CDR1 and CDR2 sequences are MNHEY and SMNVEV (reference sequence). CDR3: CASMRAGANYGYTF. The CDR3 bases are TGTGCCAGCATGAGGGCGGGGGCTAACTATGGCTACACCTTC.

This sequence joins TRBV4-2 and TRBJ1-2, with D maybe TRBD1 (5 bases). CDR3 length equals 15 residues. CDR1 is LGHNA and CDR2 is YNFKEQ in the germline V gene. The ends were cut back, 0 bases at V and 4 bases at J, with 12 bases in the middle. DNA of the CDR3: TGTGCCAGCAGCCAAGATAAGCAGGGAAGCTATGGCTACACCTTC. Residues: CASSQDKQGSYGYTF.

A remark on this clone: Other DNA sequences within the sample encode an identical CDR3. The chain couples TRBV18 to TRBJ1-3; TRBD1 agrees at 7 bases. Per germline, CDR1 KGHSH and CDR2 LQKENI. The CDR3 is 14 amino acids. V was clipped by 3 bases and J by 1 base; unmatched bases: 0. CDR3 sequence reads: CASSPTGSGNTIYF. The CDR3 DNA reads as TGTGCCAGCTCACCGACAGGGTCTGGAAACACCATATATTTT.

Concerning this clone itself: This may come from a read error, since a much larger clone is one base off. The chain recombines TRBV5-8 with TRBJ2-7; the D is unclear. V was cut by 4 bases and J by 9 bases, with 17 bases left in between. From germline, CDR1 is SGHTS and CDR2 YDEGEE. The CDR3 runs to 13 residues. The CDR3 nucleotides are TGTGCCAGCAGCCCGACCCGTTGGACCGGGCAGTACTTC. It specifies CASSPTRWTGQYF.

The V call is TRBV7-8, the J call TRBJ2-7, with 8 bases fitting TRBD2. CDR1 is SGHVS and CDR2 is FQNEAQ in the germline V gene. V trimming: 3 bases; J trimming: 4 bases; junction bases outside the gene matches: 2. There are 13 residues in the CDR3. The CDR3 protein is CASSLPSGYEQYF. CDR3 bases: TGTGCCAGCAGCTTGCCTAGCGGGTACGAGCAGTACTTC.

The CDR3: CATSRDNLRELFF. The CDR3 coding sequence is TGTGCCACCAGCAGAGATAACTTAAGGGAGCTGTTTTTT. V usage is TRBV15 and J usage is TRBJ2-2; D gene unclear. There are 13 residues in the CDR3. With 0 bases removed from V and 9 bases from J, the gap between germline ends came to 8 bases. Germline loops: CDR1 LNHNV, CDR2 YYDKDF (reference sequence).

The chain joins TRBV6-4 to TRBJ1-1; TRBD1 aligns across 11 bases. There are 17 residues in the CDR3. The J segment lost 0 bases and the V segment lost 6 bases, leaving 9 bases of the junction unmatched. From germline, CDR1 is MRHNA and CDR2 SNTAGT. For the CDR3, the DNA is TGTGCCAGCAGCCCCGGACAGGGGGCCTCTATGAACACTGAAGCTTTCTTT. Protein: CASSPGQGASMNTEAFF.